The 13 T cell receptor beta chains presented below share a single source sample, sequenced in a study of control samples from healthy donors and cancer patients. Measured with immunoSEQ multiplex PCR; TCRdb has only the in-frame clones, and not every one. The table has about 410,000 clones, 80% to 95% seen once. Sequenced input: PBMCs. The receptor source for this set is a man aged 40-50 years with head and neck cancer.

The rearrangement joins TRBV14 to TRBJ2-5, with a possible D match to TRBD1 (6 bases). V lost 3 bases and J lost 2, with 13 bases in between. The CDR3 is 15 amino acids. The germline V gene has CDR1 SGHDN and CDR2 FVKESK. This chain's CDR3 is CASSHATGSQETQYF. The CDR3 DNA follows: TGTGCCAGCAGCCACGCAACAGGGAGTCAAGAGACCCAGTACTTC.

This chain links TRBV9 with TRBJ1-6; possible D gene TRBD1, 6 bases. V was trimmed by 7 bases and J by 0 bases, leaving 11 bases between them. Germline lookup yields CDR1 SGDLS and CDR2 YYNGEE. The CDR3 runs 15 residues. Here the CDR3 DNA reads TGTGCCAGCCACCCGACAGGCTCCTATAATTCACCCCTCCACTTT. Translated: CASHPTGSYNSPLHF.

The chain links TRBV7-9 to TRBJ1-2; D remains ambiguous. This CDR3 is built from 12 residues. The germline V and J ends were trimmed by 1 base and 4 bases, with 4 bases remaining between them. Germline CDR1 is SEHNR and CDR2 is FQNEAQ (reference sequence). CDR3 nucleotides: TGTGCCAGCAGCTTAGAGAGCTATGGCTACACCTTC. Translating gives CASSLESYGYTF.

The chain employs TRBV4-1 and TRBJ1-2; no clear D. The CDR3 loop spans 14 amino acids. V gave up 1 base and J gave up 1 base, with 7 bases separating them. The germline CDR1 and CDR2 sequences are MGHRA and YSYEKL. The CDR3 loop is CASSQGEGNYGYTF. The CDR3 nucleotides are TGCGCCAGCAGCCAAGGGGAGGGTAACTATGGCTACACCTTC.

The V gene is TRBV28, the J gene TRBJ2-5, with D tentatively TRBD2 (5 bases). Looked up from germline, CDR1 is MDHEN and CDR2 is SYDVKM. This CDR3 is 17 amino acids long. V was pared by 5 bases and J by 3 bases, with 22 bases between. The CDR3: CASSLSIRGWVEETQYF. The CDR3, as DNA: TGTGCCAGCAGTCTCTCTATTCGAGGGTGGGTGGAAGAGACCCAGTACTTC.

The rearrangement uses TRBV7-9 and TRBJ1-5, with D possibly TRBD1 on 6 matching bases. The V end lost 1 base, the J end lost 4 bases, and 8 bases lay between the germline ends. Germline assignment: CDR1 SEHNR and CDR2 FQNEAQ (reference sequence). The CDR3 length is 14 residues. The CDR3 is CASSLVGQNQPQHF. DNA for the CDR3: TGTGCCAGCAGCTTAGTTGGACAGAATCAGCCCCAGCATTTT. Together with reference TRBV7-9 and TRBJ1-5, the CDR3 gives the full variable domain: DTGVSQNPRHKITKRGQNVTFRCDPISEHNRLYWYRQTLGQGPEFLTYFQNEAQLEKSRLLSDRFSAERPKGSFSTLEIQRTEQGDSAMYLCASSLVGQNQPQHFGDGTRLSIL.

In regard to this clone: One end of the junction fails to match germline, which may point to a read error. The rearrangement links TRBV11-3 to TRBJ1-4; D not resolved. The length of the CDR3 is 14 residues. The V gene's germline CDR1 is SGHNT and CDR2 YENEEA. The CDR3 is CAGSFTGPNEKLFF. The CDR3 bases are TGTGCCGGCAGCTTCACCGGTCCGAATGAAAAACTGTTTTTT.

In this sample, this clone turned up a few times. The chain has TRBV2 and TRBJ1-5; a weak D match, TRBD1 (5 bases). CDR1 SNHLY and CDR2 FYNNEI come from the germline V gene. The CDR3 totals 14 residues. V gave up 3 bases and J gave up 4 bases, with 10 bases separating them. In nucleotides, the CDR3 is TGTGCCAGCAGTGACGAGGGACGGAATCAGCCCCAGCATTTT. Translation gives CASSDEGRNQPQHF.

This chain joins TRBV7-3 and TRBJ2-7; 7 bases agree with TRBD2. Trimming removed 4 bases from V and 2 bases from J; junction bases left unmatched: 8. Germline V gene lookup returns CDR1 SGHTA and CDR2 FQGTGA. The length of the CDR3 is 15 residues. The CDR3 nucleotides are TGTGCCAGCAGCTCCTCGGCGGGGGTCCCCTACGAGCAGTACTTC. This encodes CASSSSAGVPYEQYF.

The chain carries TRBV18 and TRBJ1-5, with D possibly being TRBD1 (6 bases). Deletions cut 0 bases from V and 6 bases from J, with 9 bases between. Germline CDR1 reads KGHSH; CDR2 reads LQKENI. The CDR3 length is 14 residues. DNA of the CDR3: TGTGCCAGCTCACCACCGACGGGGGCTCAGCCCCAGCATTTT. Amino acid sequence: CASSPPTGAQPQHF.

The chain uses TRBV27 and TRBJ1-1; TRBD1 is a possible D gene (5 bases). Germline CDR1 is MNHEY and CDR2 is SMNVEV (reference sequence). This CDR3 has 14 amino acids. V lost 8 bases and J lost 10, with 23 bases in between. The CDR3 DNA follows: TGTGCCAGCGGGTCCGGGACGCGGACCCTGGGAGCTTTCTTT. As protein: CASGSGTRTLGAFF.

J is TRBJ2-5 and V is TRBV5-1; the D gene is possibly TRBD1 (6 bases). The CDR3 totals 15 residues. Trimming shortened V by 5 bases and J by 2 bases, and 16 bases separated the two germline ends. CDR1 and CDR2 from the germline V gene are SGHRS and YFSETQ. CDR3 bases: TGCGCCAGCAGGTCGACAGGTTCCTTACAAGAGACCCAGTACTTC. Protein: CASRSTGSLQETQYF.

The chain uses TRBV9 and TRBJ2-1; possibly TRBD2 for D (6 bases). V dropped 4 bases and J dropped 2 bases, with 13 bases sitting between them. CDR3 length: 15 residues. Germline V gene sequence: CDR1 SGDLS, CDR2 YYNGEE. Written as DNA, the CDR3 is TGTGCCAGCAGCCCCTGGAGGGGAACCTACAATGAGCAGTTCTTC. Translating it yields CASSPWRGTYNEQFF.